One sample yielded the 23 T cell receptor beta chains listed below, sequenced in a study of blood T cell repertoires in COVID-19. TCRdb keeps only in-frame clones here, not all; method: immunoSEQ multiplex PCR. The sample includes 200,000 to 250,000 clones, 65% to 90% of them seen just once. Material: peripheral blood. These receptors were collected from a woman between 40 and 55 years old who had recovered from COVID-19.

CDR3 nucleotides: TGTGCCACCAGTGATTGGCAGGGGCCCTCTGGGGAGCAGTTCTTC. Translation gives CATSDWQGPSGEQFF. This chain connects TRBV24-1 to TRBJ2-1; D possibly corresponds to TRBD1 (6 bases). V was trimmed by 2 bases and J by 10 bases, leaving 17 bases between them. In germline, CDR1 is KGHDR, CDR2 SFDVKD. The CDR3 contains 15 residues.

This clone was picked up a small number of times. This chain uses TRBV6-5 with TRBJ1-4, with a weak D call TRBD1 (5 bases). The CDR3 sequence is 16 residues long. V was clipped by 2 bases and J by 3 bases, with 13 bases between them. Germline lookup yields CDR1 MNHEY and CDR2 SVGAGI. The CDR3 here is CASSYRGLTSNEKLFF. CDR3 nucleotides: TGTGCCAGCAGTTACAGGGGCCTCACCTCTAATGAAAAACTGTTTTTT.

This chain joins TRBV7-8 and TRBJ1-4, with TRBD1 matching 7 bases. V trimming: 3 bases; J trimming: 7 bases; junction bases outside the gene matches: 5. The CDR3 has 14 amino acids. Germline lookup yields CDR1 SGHVS and CDR2 FQNEAQ. The CDR3 reads CASSFNRDSEKLFF. For the CDR3, the DNA is TGTGCCAGCAGCTTCAACCGGGACAGTGAAAAACTGTTTTTT.

The gene calls are TRBV19 and TRBJ1-6, with TRBD1 identical over 8 bases. Germline CDR1 is LNHDA and CDR2 is SQIVND (reference sequence). The V gene end was trimmed by 3 bases and the J gene end by 0 bases; junction bases not matched to a gene: 19. CDR3 size: 22 residues. The CDR3 loop is CASSMAETGVRSSRSYNSPLHF. CDR3 in DNA: TGTGCCAGTAGTATGGCAGAGACAGGGGTGCGTAGTTCGCGCTCCTATAATTCACCCCTCCACTTT.

The V and J genes are TRBV29-1 and TRBJ2-5, with TRBD1 as a possible D gene (6 bases). Trimming cost V 5 bases and J 1 base, with 11 bases left between them. This CDR3 is built from 13 residues. Germline V gene lookup returns CDR1 SQVTM and CDR2 ANQGSEA. CDR3 amino acids: CSVRGRGQETQYF. CDR3 DNA: TGCAGCGTTCGAGGCAGGGGCCAAGAGACCCAGTACTTC.

V gene TRBV11-3 combines with J gene TRBJ2-7, with a tentative D call TRBD1 (5 bases). Germline V gene lookup returns CDR1 SGHNT and CDR2 YENEEA. There are 16 residues in the CDR3. Trimming removed 0 bases from V and 2 bases from J, with 14 bases in between. The CDR3 region is CASSLDSGHIAYEQYF. The DNA of the CDR3 is TGTGCCAGCAGCTTAGATTCCGGACATATCGCCTACGAGCAGTACTTC.

This clone came up once. The gene calls are TRBV9 and TRBJ2-1, with TRBD2 as a possible D gene (5 bases). This CDR3 contains 16 residues. Trimming shortened V by 0 bases and J by 1 base, and 11 bases separated the two germline ends. The V gene's germline CDR1 is SGDLS and CDR2 YYNGEE. The chain's CDR3 is CASSVVGVNSYNEQFF. The CDR3 nucleotides read TGTGCCAGCAGCGTAGTGGGAGTCAATTCCTACAATGAGCAGTTCTTC.

The chain joins TRBV6-2 or TRBV6-3 to TRBJ2-1; TRBD2 aligns across 13 bases. This CDR3 is 13 amino acids long. The V segment lost 6 bases and the J segment 8 bases; nucleotides outside the gene matches: 1. Germline assignment: CDR1 MNHEY and CDR2 SVGEGT. Here the CDR3 DNA reads TGTGCCAGCAGCGGGACTAGCGGGGATGAGCAGTTCTTC. Protein: CASSGTSGDEQFF.

The chain uses TRBV3-1 (or the pseudogene TRBV3-2) and TRBJ1-2, with no clear D. Germline CDR1 LGHDT, CDR2 YNNKEL (reference sequence). Trimming pared 1 base from V and 7 bases from J, leaving 4 bases between. The CDR3 has 11 residues. The CDR3 spells CASSQASGYTF. CDR3 DNA sequence: TGTGCCAGCAGCCAAGCTAGTGGCTACACCTTC.

The chain combines TRBV7-3 with TRBJ2-2; 9 bases are shared with TRBD1. The CDR3 runs to 15 residues. The V and J ends lost 5 bases and 2 bases, in that order; junction bases with no gene match: 3. CDR1 and CDR2 (germline): SGHTA, FQGTGA. CDR3 DNA sequence: TGTGCCAGCAGCAGACAGGGGGTAAACACCGGGGAGCTGTTTTTT. Amino acid sequence: CASSRQGVNTGELFF.

The chain has TRBV18 and TRBJ1-1; TRBD1 matches at 8 bases. Germline trimming cut 8 bases from V and 3 bases from J; bases unmatched to any gene: 8. Germline-derived CDR1 and CDR2 are KGHSH and LQKENI. The CDR3 covers 14 residues. The CDR3 is CASRQGAVDTEAFF. The CDR3 nucleotides read TGTGCCAGCCGGCAGGGGGCTGTCGACACTGAAGCTTTCTTT. Complete variable domain (other parts from reference TRBV18 and TRBJ1-1): NAGVMQNPRHLVRRRGQEARLRCSPMKGHSHVYWYRQLPEEGLKFMVYLQKENIIDESGMPKERFSAEFPKEGPSILRIQQVVRGDSAAYFCASRQGAVDTEAFFGQGTRLTVV.

The chain links TRBV7-9 to TRBJ2-5; a possible D gene is TRBD1 (5 bases). The length of the CDR3 is 14 residues. V was clipped by 2 bases and J by 4 bases, with 11 bases between them. Germline V gene lookup returns CDR1 SEHNR and CDR2 FQNEAQ (reference sequence). CDR3 loop: CASSLFQGAETQYF. The CDR3 nucleotides are TGTGCCAGCAGCTTATTTCAGGGTGCAGAGACCCAGTACTTC.

The chain links TRBV15 to TRBJ1-1; 11 bases fit TRBD1. V was pared by 2 bases and J by 4 bases, with 15 bases of the junction left unmatched. Per the germline V gene, CDR1 is LNHNV and CDR2 is YYDKDF (reference sequence). The CDR3 has 19 amino acids. CDR3 protein: CATSRKYPGQGAYGTEAFF. In DNA form, the CDR3 reads TGTGCCACCAGCAGAAAATACCCCGGACAGGGGGCTTATGGCACTGAAGCTTTCTTT.

V is TRBV20-1 and J is TRBJ1-1; weak D call: TRBD1 (6 bases). The ends were cut back, 5 bases at V and 8 bases at J, with 12 bases in the middle. CDR3 length: 11 residues. Germline assignment: CDR1 DFQATT and CDR2 SNEGSKA (reference sequence). CDR3 amino acids: CSALRQEEAFF. The CDR3 DNA is TGCAGTGCTCTAAGACAGGAGGAAGCTTTCTTT.

The chain couples TRBV9 to TRBJ1-1, with D unresolved. CDR1 is SGDLS, CDR2 YYNGEE, per germline. V lost 0 bases and J lost 5, with 8 bases in between. The CDR3 length is 13 residues. Written as DNA, the CDR3 is TGTGCCAGCAGCGTAGCTACCTGGACTGAAGCTTTCTTT. It is translated as CASSVATWTEAFF.

This clone showed up just once. The J gene is TRBJ1-4, the V gene TRBV28, with a weak D call TRBD1 (6 bases). The germline gives CDR1 MDHEN, CDR2 SYDVKM. V dropped 4 bases and J dropped 0 bases, with 9 bases sitting between them. This CDR3 region has 15 residues. DNA of the CDR3: TGTGCCAGCAGTTCAGGACAGTCAACTAATGAAAAACTGTTTTTT. Protein product: CASSSGQSTNEKLFF.

The chain employs TRBV6-5 and TRBJ2-1; 9 bases agree with TRBD2. The CDR3 runs to 12 residues. Germline values: CDR1 MNHEY, CDR2 SVGAGI. V lost 2 bases, J lost 15 bases, and 5 bases stayed unmatched. The CDR3 region has the DNA TGTGCCAGCAGTTACGGGCGGGGGGGCCTGTTCTTC. Protein product: CASSYGRGGLFF.

The chain couples TRBV6-1 to TRBJ1-1; TRBD1 agrees at 10 bases. CDR1 is MNHNS and CDR2 is SASEGT in the germline V gene. The CDR3 totals 17 residues. V lost 4 bases and J lost 1; bases outside the gene matches: 9. CDR3 sequence (DNA): TGTGCCAGCAGTGCTAGACAGGGGGCGTGGGAGAACACTGAAGCTTTCTTT. Translated, it gives CASSARQGAWENTEAFF.

V is TRBV7-6 and J is TRBJ2-1, with D possibly TRBD1 on 5 matching bases. V gave up 5 bases and J gave up 7 bases, with 15 bases separating them. Germline V gene lookup returns CDR1 SGHVS and CDR2 FNYEAQ. The CDR3 totals 14 residues. CDR3: CASSPGQGWNEQFF. In DNA form, the CDR3 reads TGTGCCAGCAGCCCCGGACAAGGGTGGAATGAGCAGTTCTTC.

The rearrangement joins TRBV5-6 to TRBJ1-2, with D unclear. With 6 bases removed from V and 6 bases from J, the gap between germline ends came to 18 bases. The CDR3 loop spans 14 amino acids. Germline values: CDR1 SGHDT, CDR2 YYEEEE. CDR3 amino acids: CASNQRVFPDGYTF. The CDR3 region has the DNA TGTGCCAGCAACCAGAGGGTATTTCCCGATGGCTACACCTTC.

Concerning this clone itself: The junction shows a germline mismatch at one end, possibly a read error. The J gene is TRBJ1-6, the V gene TRBV6-5; perhaps TRBD1 as D (6 bases). Per germline, CDR1 MNHEY and CDR2 SVGAGI. This CDR3 comprises 15 residues. The CDR3 DNA is TGTGCCAGCAGCTACTCCACGGACAGTAGTTCACCCCTCCACTTT. It specifies CASSYSTDSSSPLHF.

J is TRBJ2-5 and V is TRBV2; D might be TRBD1 (5 bases). V lost 0 bases and J lost 0, with 8 bases in between. The CDR3 extends over 15 amino acids. The germline V gene has CDR1 SNHLY and CDR2 FYNNEI. The CDR3 spells CASSEALGDQETQYF. As DNA, the CDR3 is TGTGCCAGCAGTGAAGCGCTAGGGGACCAAGAGACCCAGTACTTC. The full variable domain, in which reference TRBV2 and TRBJ2-5 provide the parts outside the CDR3, is EPEVTQTPSHQVTQMGQEVILRCVPISNHLYFYWYRQILGQKVEFLVSFYNNEISEKSEIFDDQFSVERPDGSNFTLKIRSTKLEDSAMYFCASSEALGDQETQYFGPGTRLLVL.

Remarks on this clone: The sample carries other DNA sequences with the same CDR3. The CDR3 reads CASSTGTAYEQYF. CDR3 sequence (DNA): TGTGCCAGCAGCACCGGGACAGCCTACGAGCAGTACTTC. This chain joins TRBV6-5 and TRBJ2-7; 7 bases line up with TRBD1. J lost 2 bases, V lost 6 bases, and 4 bases had no gene match. Germline-derived CDR1 and CDR2 are MNHEY and SVGAGI. The CDR3 is made up of 13 amino acids.